This TCR beta chain was documented in a study of T cells after posttransplantation cyclophosphamide (dated by TCRdb to the mid-2010s). For the study in its entirety: Using TRB sequencing, the study followed how the T cell repertoire reconstituted after myeloablative bone marrow transplantation in which posttransplantation cyclophosphamide served as GVHD prophylaxis. Samples from roughly 35 PTCy-treated patients, along with samples from roughly 15 of their related bone marrow donors, underwent antigen receptor sequencing. Blood from all 35 or so PTCy patients with 1-year posttransplant specimens was subjected to TRB sequencing. Up to roughly 3 additional blood samples from 2 to 5.2 years after transplant were also TRB-sequenced in 3 patients, as was pretransplant blood from 4 patients. Because TRA and TRB clonality correlated tightly in several samples, later TCR analyses were limited to TRB. Public TRB sequences were checked against a database of over 3,000 sequences associated with responses to pathogens, tumor antigens, self-antigens and alloantigens. What the authors observed across the whole study: The TRB repertoires of T cells infiltrating skin or the GI tract showed only limited overlap with the TRB repertoires found in blood. Donor-recipient similarity was low at 1-2 months but increased during the first year, and donor CD8+ memory clones often dominated later blood repertoires. Across roughly 45 patients, recipient CMV seropositivity and CMV reactivation were highly associated with TRB clonality; PTCy diversity was similar to CNI/methotrexate controls.

A word on this clone: The clone's antigen remains unknown. One base away there is no much larger clone; base qualities are not given.

TRB sequencing was run on genomic DNA with either the immunoSEQ assay at survey resolution or the hsTCRB kit. In the source study's methods: The immunoSEQ software handled initial read processing, and the LymphoSeq R package was used for repertoire analyses. Clonality was computed as 1 minus normalized Shannon entropy; Gini coefficient was also calculated for each TRB dataset. Phenotypes of unsorted samples were inferred by mapping TRB sequences from sorted subsets of the recipient or donor onto unsorted samples of the same recipient. TCRdb carries this immuneACCESS record with in-frame sequences only. Its versions omit some clonotypes, under half of them owing to an unresolved V gene in the studies checked, with the rest unexplained. The D gene and trimming were derived from the DNA, and the V and J assignments and clone size from that table. The table for this sample lists about 21,000 clones; 85% to 90% of them were counted only once. About 2% of the sample comes from the top ten.

From V the trimming removes 1 base and from J it removes 5 bases, while the gene matches leave 7 bases of the junction unaccounted for. Its CDR3 holds 15 amino acids, cysteine through phenylalanine. Only CDR3 DNA remains: 45 bases, in frame from the first base. Reading the germline V gene gives CDR1 MGHRA and CDR2 YSYEKL. The control cohort consisted of ten to twelve patients who had myeloablative marrow transplants with methotrexate plus a calcineurin inhibitor and who were sampled 1 year after transplant. Mononuclear cells from peripheral blood and bone marrow were separated by Ficoll-Hypaque density centrifugation and then cryopreserved.

This sequence uses TRBV4-1 and TRBJ2-5, and 7 junction bases match TRBD2. Sample: PBMCs, taken around 370 days after allogeneic stem cell transplant with calcineurin inhibitor and methotrexate. The receptor's source is a female patient aged 30 to 45 who received an allogeneic stem cell transplant from an unrelated donor, was CMV-positive, and had acute and chronic GVHD. Some T cells may originate with the graft donor following a transplant. The CDR3 is CASSQVGGGRETQYF. The nucleotide sequence reads as follows: TGCGCCAGCAGCCAAGTGGGGGGGGGTCGGGAGACCCAGTACTTC.